Below are 18 T cell receptor beta chains sequenced from a single sample in a study of blood T cell repertoires in COVID-19. The assay was immunoSEQ multiplex PCR, and TCRdb's table has in-frame clones only and misses some. Of some 140,000 clones in the sample, around 86% were seen once. The sequencing input was peripheral blood. These receptors originate from a woman aged 55-69 years with active or convalescent COVID-19.

A note on this clone: The identical CDR3 is also encoded by other nucleotide sequences in the sample. The rearrangement uses TRBV9 and TRBJ2-5; no clear D. The V end was cut by 0 bases, the J end by 5 bases, with 14 bases between. The CDR3 totals 15 residues. CDR1 SGDLS and CDR2 YYNGEE come from the germline V gene. CDR3 DNA: TGTGCCAGCAGCGTAGGGCCAGGCCTTCGGGAGACCCAGTACTTC. As protein: CASSVGPGLRETQYF.

The V and J genes are TRBV19 and TRBJ2-4, with D maybe TRBD2 (5 bases). From germline, CDR1 is LNHDA and CDR2 SQIVND (reference sequence). V was pared by 3 bases and J by 8 bases, with 8 bases between. CDR3 length equals 12 residues. This chain's CDR3 is CASSMTGYIQYF. The CDR3, as DNA: TGTGCCAGTAGTATGACGGGGTACATTCAGTACTTC.

This clone showed up just once. The rearrangement links TRBV28 to TRBJ2-3; a weak D match, TRBD1 (6 bases). Germline V gene lookup returns CDR1 MDHEN and CDR2 SYDVKM. V lost 5 bases and J lost 6, with 15 bases in between. CDR3 size: 14 residues. In DNA form, the CDR3 reads TGTGCCAGCAGTCCCAGGTTGGGGGCGGATACGCAGTATTTT. Protein: CASSPRLGADTQYF.

This clone was observed once. The chain uses TRBV29-1 and TRBJ1-1; the D gene is possibly TRBD1 (5 bases). The length of the CDR3 is 13 residues. V lost 8 bases, J lost 3 bases, and 16 bases lay in between. Germline V CDR1 and CDR2: SQVTM, ANQGSEA. CDR3 DNA sequence: TGCAGCAGTTCCCGGGGAGGGGACACTGAAGCTTTCTTT. Encoded protein: CSSSRGGDTEAFF.

The genes are TRBV7-2 and TRBJ2-7; no reliable D call. The CDR3 is 14 amino acids. Germline assignment: CDR1 SGHTA and CDR2 FQGNSA. V was pared by 5 bases and J by 1 base, with 12 bases between. Written as DNA, the CDR3 is TGTGCCAGCAGCGCGCGACTGTATTCCTACGAGCAGTACTTC. It encodes CASSARLYSYEQYF.

The chain has TRBV11-2 and TRBJ1-2; no definite D call. Germline V gives CDR1 SGHAT, CDR2 FQNNGV. The ends were cut back, 7 bases at V and 2 bases at J, with 17 bases in the middle. The CDR3 is made up of 15 amino acids. DNA for the CDR3: TGTGCCAGCACCACCCTTGTGGCGGGGAACTATGGCTACACCTTC. Protein: CASTTLVAGNYGYTF.

This chain uses TRBV2 with TRBJ1-1; D gene ambiguous. From germline, CDR1 is SNHLY and CDR2 FYNNEI. V was cut by 5 bases and J by 4 bases, with 11 bases left in between. The CDR3 is 13 residues long. CDR3 DNA sequence: TGTGCCAGCAGTCCTCGGGTTATCACTGAAGCTTTCTTT. Protein product: CASSPRVITEAFF.

This chain links TRBV14 with TRBJ1-1; D is undetermined. Germline CDR1 is SGHDN and CDR2 is FVKESK. Deletions cut 4 bases from V and 4 bases from J, with 13 bases between. The CDR3 is made up of 14 amino acids. The CDR3 sequence: CASSRAHKPTEAFF. For the CDR3, the DNA is TGTGCCAGCAGCCGAGCGCATAAGCCCACTGAAGCTTTCTTT.

This clone showed up just a few times. The chain couples TRBV29-1 to TRBJ1-2, with a possible D match to TRBD1 (6 bases). V lost 5 bases and J 6 bases, leaving 7 bases between the germline ends. CDR3 length: 10 amino acids. The germline CDR1 and CDR2 sequences are SQVTM and ANQGSEA. The CDR3 here is CSVPGDGYTF. The CDR3 DNA sequence: TGCAGCGTTCCAGGGGATGGCTACACCTTC. Filled out from reference TRBV29-1 and TRBJ1-2, the complete variable domain reads SAVISQKPSRDICQRGTSLTIQCQVDSQVTMMFWYRQQPGQSLTLIATANQGSEATYESGFVIDKFPISRPNLTFSTLTVSNMSPEDSSIYLCSVPGDGYTFGSGTRLTVV.

CDR3 sequence reads: CASSLVWADNQPQHF. The CDR3 region has the DNA TGTGCCAGCAGCTTGGTTTGGGCAGACAATCAGCCCCAGCATTTT. This chain uses TRBV7-2 with TRBJ1-5; D unclear. Germline V gives CDR1 SGHTA, CDR2 FQGNSA. CDR3 length equals 15 residues. The V gene lost 3 bases and the J gene lost 3 bases, with 12 bases spanning the gap.

The DNA of the CDR3 is TGTGCCAGCACTCCAGCGGGGGGGCAGGGGACCCAGTACTTC. Its protein is CASTPAGGQGTQYF. The rearrangement uses TRBV6-6 and TRBJ2-5, with TRBD2 matching over 10 bases. The CDR3 sequence is 14 residues long. Germline assignment: CDR1 MNHNY and CDR2 SVGAGI (reference sequence). The V segment lost 7 bases and the J segment 7 bases; nucleotides outside the gene matches: 9.

J is TRBJ1-1 and V is TRBV2; TRBD1 matches 7 bases. CDR1 is SNHLY, CDR2 FYNNEI, per germline. The CDR3 runs 13 residues. Trimming removed 8 bases from V and 1 base from J; junction bases left unmatched: 4. DNA for the CDR3: TGTGCCAGCGGTCGGACAGGGAACACTGAAGCTTTCTTT. Translation: CASGRTGNTEAFF.

The V call is TRBV7-2, the J call TRBJ1-2; D is uncertain. Germline V gene sequence: CDR1 SGHTA, CDR2 FQGNSA. CDR3 length: 13 amino acids. Between the trimmed V and J ends, which lost 1 base and 1 base, there was a span of 4 bases. CDR3 loop: CASSLVRNYGYTF. The CDR3 DNA reads as TGTGCCAGCAGCTTAGTCCGTAACTATGGCTACACCTTC.

This sequence joins TRBV2 and TRBJ2-7; no reliable D call. Trimming removed 3 bases from V and 5 bases from J, with 8 bases in between. The germline V gene has CDR1 SNHLY and CDR2 FYNNEI. The CDR3 loop spans 12 amino acids. DNA for the CDR3: TGTGCCAGCAGTGACGACTCTCACGAGCAGTACTTC. Translating gives CASSDDSHEQYF.

This clone has more than one count but fewer than ten. This chain links TRBV28 with TRBJ1-2; perhaps TRBD1 as D (6 bases). CDR1 and CDR2 from the germline V gene are MDHEN and SYDVKM. The CDR3 runs 13 residues. Trimming left V 5 bases short and J 6 bases short, with 13 bases between. For the CDR3, the DNA is TGTGCCAGCAGTCGGGGGGGGCGGAATGGCTACACCTTC. Its translation: CASSRGGRNGYTF.

The gene calls are TRBV28 and TRBJ1-2; D is unresolved. V was cut by 3 bases and J by 8 bases, with 13 bases left in between. The CDR3 loop spans 13 amino acids. Germline V gene sequence: CDR1 MDHEN, CDR2 SYDVKM. This CDR3 is CASSFPPLWGYTF. The CDR3 coding sequence is TGTGCCAGCAGTTTCCCTCCCCTATGGGGCTACACCTTC.

The chain recombines TRBV19 with TRBJ1-2; perhaps TRBD1 as D (5 bases). The germline gives CDR1 LNHDA, CDR2 SQIVND (reference sequence). Trimming pared 5 bases from V and 5 bases from J, leaving 12 bases between. The CDR3 loop spans 13 amino acids. The CDR3, as DNA: TGTGCCAGTAGTCTCCAGGGTGGATATGGCTACACCTTC. This sequence encodes CASSLQGGYGYTF.

The rearrangement links TRBV15 to TRBJ1-6, with TRBD1 matching over 7 bases. Germline CDR1 reads LNHNV; CDR2 reads YYDKDF (reference sequence). V shed 1 base and J 4 bases; nucleotides not matched to a gene: 16. The CDR3 is made up of 20 amino acids. In DNA, the CDR3 is TGTGCCACCAGCAGAGCTTCCGGGACAGCGACCCCCCTTTATAATTCACCCCTCCACTTT. Translation: CATSRASGTATPLYNSPLHF.